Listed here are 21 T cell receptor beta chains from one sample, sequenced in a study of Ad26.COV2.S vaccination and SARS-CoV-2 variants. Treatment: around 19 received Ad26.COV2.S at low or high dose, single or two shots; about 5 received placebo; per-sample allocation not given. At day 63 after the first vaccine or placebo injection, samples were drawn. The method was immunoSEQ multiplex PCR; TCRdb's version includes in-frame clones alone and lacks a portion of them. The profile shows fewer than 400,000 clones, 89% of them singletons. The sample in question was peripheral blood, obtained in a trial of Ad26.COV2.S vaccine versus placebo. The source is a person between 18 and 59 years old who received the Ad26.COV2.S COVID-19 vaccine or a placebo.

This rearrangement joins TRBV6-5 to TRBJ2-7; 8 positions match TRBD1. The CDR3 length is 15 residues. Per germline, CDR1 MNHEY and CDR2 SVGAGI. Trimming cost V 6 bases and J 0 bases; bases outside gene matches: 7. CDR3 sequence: CASSLYRGTSYEQYF. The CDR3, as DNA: TGTGCCAGCAGCTTATACAGGGGGACCTCCTACGAGCAGTACTTC.

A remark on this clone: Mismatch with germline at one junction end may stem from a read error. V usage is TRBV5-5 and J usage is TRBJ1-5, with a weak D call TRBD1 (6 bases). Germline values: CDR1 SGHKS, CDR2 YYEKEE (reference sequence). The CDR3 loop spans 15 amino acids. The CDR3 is CASSLNGGGNQPQHF. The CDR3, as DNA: TGTGCCAGCAGCCTCAACGGGGGGGGCAACCAGCCCCAGCATTTT.

The CDR3 DNA reads TGTGCCAGCAGTCCGGAGAGGGGTATGAACACTGAAGCTTTCTTT. Translated, it gives CASSPERGMNTEAFF. This chain links TRBV28 with TRBJ1-1; possible D gene TRBD1, 5 bases. V was shortened by 5 bases and J by 0 bases, with 13 bases between the two germline ends. This CDR3 has 15 amino acids. CDR1 is MDHEN and CDR2 is SYDVKM in the germline V gene. Full variable domain (remainder filled in from reference TRBV28 and TRBJ1-1): DVKVTQSSRYLVKRTGEKVFLECVQDMDHENMFWYRQDPGLGLRLIYFSYDVKMKEKGDIPEGYSVSREKKERFSLILESASTNQTSMYLCASSPERGMNTEAFFGQGTRLTVV.

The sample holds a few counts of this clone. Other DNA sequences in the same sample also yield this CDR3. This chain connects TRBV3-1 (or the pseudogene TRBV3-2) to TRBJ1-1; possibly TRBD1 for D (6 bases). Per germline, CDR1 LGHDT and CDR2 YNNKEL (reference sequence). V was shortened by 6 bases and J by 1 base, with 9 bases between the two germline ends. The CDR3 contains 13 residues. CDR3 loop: CASSRTENTEAFF. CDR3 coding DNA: TGTGCCAGCAGTAGGACAGAGAACACTGAAGCTTTCTTT.

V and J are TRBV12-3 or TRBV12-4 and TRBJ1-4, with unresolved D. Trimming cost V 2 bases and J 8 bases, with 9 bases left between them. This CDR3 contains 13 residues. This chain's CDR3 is CASSLNLREKLFF. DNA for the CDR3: TGTGCCAGCAGTTTAAACCTGAGGGAAAAACTGTTTTTT.

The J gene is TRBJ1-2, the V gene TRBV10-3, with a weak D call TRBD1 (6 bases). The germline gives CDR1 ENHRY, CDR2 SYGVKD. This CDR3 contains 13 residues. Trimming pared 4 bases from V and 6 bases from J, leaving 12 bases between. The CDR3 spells CAISVGRGDGYTF. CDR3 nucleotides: TGTGCCATCAGTGTAGGCAGGGGAGATGGCTACACCTTC.

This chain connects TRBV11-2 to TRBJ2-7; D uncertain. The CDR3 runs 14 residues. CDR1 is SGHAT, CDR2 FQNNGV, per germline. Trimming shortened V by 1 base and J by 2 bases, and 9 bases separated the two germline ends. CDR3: CASSLVEPTYEQYF. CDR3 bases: TGTGCCAGCAGCTTAGTTGAACCCACCTACGAGCAGTACTTC.

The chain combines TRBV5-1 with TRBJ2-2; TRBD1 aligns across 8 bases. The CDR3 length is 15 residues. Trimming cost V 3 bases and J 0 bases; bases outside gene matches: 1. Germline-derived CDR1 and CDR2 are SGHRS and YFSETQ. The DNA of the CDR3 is TGCGCCAGCAGCTGGACAGGGCCGAACACCGGGGAGCTGTTTTTT. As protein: CASSWTGPNTGELFF. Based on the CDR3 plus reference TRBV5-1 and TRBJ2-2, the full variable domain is KAGVTQTPRYLIKTRGQQVTLSCSPISGHRSVSWYQQTPGQGLQFLFEYFSETQRNKGNFPGRFSGRQFSNSRSEMNVSTLELGDSALYLCASSWTGPNTGELFFGEGSRLTVL.

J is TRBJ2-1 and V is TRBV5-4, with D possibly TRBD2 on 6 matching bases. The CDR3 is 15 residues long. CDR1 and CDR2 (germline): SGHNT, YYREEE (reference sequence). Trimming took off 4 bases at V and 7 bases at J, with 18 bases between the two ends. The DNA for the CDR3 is TGTGCCAGCAGCCTGACTAGTCATTCAGGGAATGAGCAGTTCTTC. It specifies CASSLTSHSGNEQFF.

The CDR3 bases are TGCAGTGCTAACCCTCGGGGGGGCTACACCTTC. Translating it yields CSANPRGGYTF. The rearrangement links TRBV20-1 to TRBJ1-2; perhaps TRBD1 as D (5 bases). The CDR3 has 11 amino acids. With 4 bases removed from V and 8 bases from J, the gap between germline ends came to 11 bases. Germline V lookup: CDR1 DFQATT, CDR2 SNEGSKA (reference sequence).

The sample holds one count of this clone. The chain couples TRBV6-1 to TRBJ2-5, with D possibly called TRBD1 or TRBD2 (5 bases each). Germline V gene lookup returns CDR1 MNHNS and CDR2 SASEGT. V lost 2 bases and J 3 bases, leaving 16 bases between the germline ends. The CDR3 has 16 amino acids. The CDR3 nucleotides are TGTGCCAGCAGTGAATACAAGGGGCGGGTGGAAGAGACCCAGTACTTC. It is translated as CASSEYKGRVEETQYF.

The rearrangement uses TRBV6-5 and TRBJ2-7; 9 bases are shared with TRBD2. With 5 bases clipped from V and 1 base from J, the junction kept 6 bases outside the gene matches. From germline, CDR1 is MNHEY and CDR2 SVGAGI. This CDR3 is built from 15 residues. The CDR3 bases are TGTGCCAGCAGTCCGCAGCGGGAGGCGTCCTACGAGCAGTACTTC. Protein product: CASSPQREASYEQYF.

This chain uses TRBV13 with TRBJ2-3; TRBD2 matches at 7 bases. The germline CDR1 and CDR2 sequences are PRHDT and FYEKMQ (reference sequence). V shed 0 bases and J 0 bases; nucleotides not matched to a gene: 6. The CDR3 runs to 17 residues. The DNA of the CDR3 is TGTGCCAGCAGCTTAGGCCGGGGAGCGGGGAGCACAGATACGCAGTATTTT. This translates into CASSLGRGAGSTDTQYF.

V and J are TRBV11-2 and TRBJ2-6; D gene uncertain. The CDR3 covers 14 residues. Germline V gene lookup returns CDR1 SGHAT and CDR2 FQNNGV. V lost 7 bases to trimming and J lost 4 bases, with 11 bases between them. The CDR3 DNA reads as TGTGCCAGCACCTGGGCCTTAGGGGCCAACGTCCTGACTTTC. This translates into CASTWALGANVLTF.

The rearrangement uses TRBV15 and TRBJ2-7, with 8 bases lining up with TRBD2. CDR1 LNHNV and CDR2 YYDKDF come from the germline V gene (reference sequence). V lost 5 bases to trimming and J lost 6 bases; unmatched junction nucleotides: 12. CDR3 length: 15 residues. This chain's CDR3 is CATSWDGRAESEQYF. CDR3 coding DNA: TGTGCCACCAGCTGGGACGGGAGGGCGGAATCCGAGCAGTACTTC. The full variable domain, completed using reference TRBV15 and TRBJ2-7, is DAMVIQNPRYQVTQFGKPVTLSCSQTLNHNVMYWYQQKSSQAPKLLFHYYDKDFNNEADTPDNFQSRRPNTSFCFLDIRSPGLGDTAMYLCATSWDGRAESEQYFGPGTRLTVT.

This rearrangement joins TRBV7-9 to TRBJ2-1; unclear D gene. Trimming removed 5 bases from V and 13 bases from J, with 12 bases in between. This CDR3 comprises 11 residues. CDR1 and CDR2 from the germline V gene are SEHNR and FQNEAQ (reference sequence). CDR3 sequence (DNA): TGTGCCAGCAGCCCACAGAAACAACAGTTCTTC. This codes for CASSPQKQQFF. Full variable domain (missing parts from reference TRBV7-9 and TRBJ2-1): DTGVSQNPRHKITKRGQNVTFRCDPISEHNRLYWYRQTLGQGPEFLTYFQNEAQLEKSRLLSDRFSAERPKGSFSTLEIQRTEQGDSAMYLCASSPQKQQFFGPGTRLTVL.

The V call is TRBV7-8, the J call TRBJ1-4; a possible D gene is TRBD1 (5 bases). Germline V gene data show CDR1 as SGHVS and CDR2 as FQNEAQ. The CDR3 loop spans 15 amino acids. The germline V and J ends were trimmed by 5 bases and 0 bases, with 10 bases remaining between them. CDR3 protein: CASSVGTSTNEKLFF. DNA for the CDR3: TGTGCCAGCAGCGTCGGGACTTCAACTAATGAAAAACTGTTTTTT.

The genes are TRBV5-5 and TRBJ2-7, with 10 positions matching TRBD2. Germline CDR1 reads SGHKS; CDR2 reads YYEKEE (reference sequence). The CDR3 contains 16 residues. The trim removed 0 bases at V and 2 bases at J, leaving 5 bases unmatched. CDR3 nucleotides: TGTGCCAGCAGCTTGGGGACTAGCGGACTTACCTACGAGCAGTACTTC. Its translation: CASSLGTSGLTYEQYF.

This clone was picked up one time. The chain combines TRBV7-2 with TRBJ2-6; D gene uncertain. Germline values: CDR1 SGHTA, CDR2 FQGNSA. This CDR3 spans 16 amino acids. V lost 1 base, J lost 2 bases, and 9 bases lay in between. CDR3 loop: CASSLVASTGANVLTF. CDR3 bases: TGTGCCAGCAGCTTAGTGGCGTCGACTGGGGCCAACGTCCTGACTTTC.

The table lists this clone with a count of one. Written as DNA, the CDR3 is TGCGCCAGCAGCTTGGGACAGGGGAACAATGAGCAGTTCTTC. It specifies CASSLGQGNNEQFF. J is TRBJ2-1 and V is TRBV5-1; TRBD1 matches 8 bases. The germline V gene has CDR1 SGHRS and CDR2 YFSETQ. CDR3 length equals 14 residues. J gave up 5 bases and V 0 bases, and 1 base lay outside the gene matches.

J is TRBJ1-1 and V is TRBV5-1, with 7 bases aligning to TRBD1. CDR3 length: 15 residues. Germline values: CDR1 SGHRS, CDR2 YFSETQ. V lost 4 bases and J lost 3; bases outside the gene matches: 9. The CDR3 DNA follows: TGCGCCAGCAGCGAGGCACAGGGGATCTACACTGAAGCTTTCTTT. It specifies CASSEAQGIYTEAFF.